This T cell receptor (beta chain) was retrieved from a study of T-cell memory formation after mild COVID-19. TCRdb used MiXCR to reprocess the 5' RACE reads, holding one entry per CDR3 protein. This sample has more than 400,000 distinct CDR3 sequences, with approximately 18% found just once. Study-level points and caveats: The appearance of some responding clones in pre-infection memory suggested that cross-reactive memory joined.

This clonotype was counted many times. The antigen is unknown. V was cut by 3 bases and J by 4 bases, with 16 bases left in between. CDR1 is LNHDA and CDR2 is SQIVND in the germline V gene (reference sequence). The CDR3 length is 16 residues. The TCR comes from an adult woman who had mild COVID-19 (a few samples of this study predate the infection). Cell type and time point are not known. V and J are TRBV19 and TRBJ2-1, with a possible D match to TRBD1 (5 bases). The sequenced sample was PBMCs or a T cell subset sorted from them (not recorded which). The DNA for the CDR3 is TGTGCCAGTAGTATTCGGCGACAGTACCGTTACAATGAGCAGTTCTTC. As protein: CASSIRRQYRYNEQFF.